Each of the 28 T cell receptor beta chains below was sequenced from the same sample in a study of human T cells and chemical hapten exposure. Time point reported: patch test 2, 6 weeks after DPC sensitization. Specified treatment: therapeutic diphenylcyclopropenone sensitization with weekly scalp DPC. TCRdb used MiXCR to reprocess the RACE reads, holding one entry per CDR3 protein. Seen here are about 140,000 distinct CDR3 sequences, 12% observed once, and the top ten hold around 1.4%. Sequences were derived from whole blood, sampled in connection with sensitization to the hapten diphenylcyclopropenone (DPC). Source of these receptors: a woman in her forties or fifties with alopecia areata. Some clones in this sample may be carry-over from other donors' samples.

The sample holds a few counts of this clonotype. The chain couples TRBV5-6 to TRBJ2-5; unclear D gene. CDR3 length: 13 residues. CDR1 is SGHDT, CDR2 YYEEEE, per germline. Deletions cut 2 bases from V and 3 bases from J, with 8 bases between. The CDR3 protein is CASSLGWEETQYF. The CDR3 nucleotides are TGTGCCAGCAGCTTAGGCTGGGAAGAGACCCAGTACTTC.

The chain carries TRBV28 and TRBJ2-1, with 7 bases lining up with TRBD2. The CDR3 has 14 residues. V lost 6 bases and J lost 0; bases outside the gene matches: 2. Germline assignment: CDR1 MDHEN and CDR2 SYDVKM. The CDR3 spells CASSWGGSYNEQFF. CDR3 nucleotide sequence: TGTGCCAGCAGCTGGGGGGGCTCCTACAATGAGCAGTTCTTC.

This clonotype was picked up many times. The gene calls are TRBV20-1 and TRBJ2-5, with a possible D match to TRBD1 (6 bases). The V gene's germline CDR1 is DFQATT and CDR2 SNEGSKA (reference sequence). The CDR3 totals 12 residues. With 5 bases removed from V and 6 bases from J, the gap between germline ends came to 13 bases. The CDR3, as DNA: TGCAGTGCTTTACAGGGAAGGAAGACCCAGTACTTC. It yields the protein CSALQGRKTQYF.

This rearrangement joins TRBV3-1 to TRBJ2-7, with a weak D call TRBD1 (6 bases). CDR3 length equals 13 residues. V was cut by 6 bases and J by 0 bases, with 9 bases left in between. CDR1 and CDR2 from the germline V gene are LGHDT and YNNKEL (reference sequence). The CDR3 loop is CASRDRTSYEQYF. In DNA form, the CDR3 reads TGTGCCAGCAGAGACAGGACCTCCTACGAGCAGTACTTC.

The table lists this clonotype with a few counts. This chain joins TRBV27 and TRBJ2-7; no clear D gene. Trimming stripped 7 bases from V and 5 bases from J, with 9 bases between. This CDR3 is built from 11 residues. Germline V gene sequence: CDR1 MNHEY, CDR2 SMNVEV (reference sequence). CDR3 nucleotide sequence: TGTGCCAGCATCCTAGGCCACGAGCAGTACTTC. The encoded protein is CASILGHEQYF.

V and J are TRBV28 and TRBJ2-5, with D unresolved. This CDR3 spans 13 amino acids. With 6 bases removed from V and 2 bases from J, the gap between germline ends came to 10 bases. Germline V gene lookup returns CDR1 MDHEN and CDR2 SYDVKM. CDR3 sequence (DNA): TGTGCCAGCAGCCAGCCGGCTCAAGAGACCCAGTACTTC. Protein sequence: CASSQPAQETQYF.

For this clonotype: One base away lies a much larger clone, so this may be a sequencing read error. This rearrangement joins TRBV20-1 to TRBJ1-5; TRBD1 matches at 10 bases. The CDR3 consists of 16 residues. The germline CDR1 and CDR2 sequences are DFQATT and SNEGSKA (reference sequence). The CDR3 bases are TGCAGTGCTAGGTGGACAGGGGGTAGGGGCAATCAGCCCCAGCGTTTT. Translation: CSARWTGGRGNQPQRF.

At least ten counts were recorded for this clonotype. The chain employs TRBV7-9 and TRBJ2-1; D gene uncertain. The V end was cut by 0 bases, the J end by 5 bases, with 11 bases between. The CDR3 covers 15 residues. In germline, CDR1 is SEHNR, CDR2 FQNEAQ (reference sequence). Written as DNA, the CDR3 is TGTGCCAGCAGCTTAGCGCGAAGGGTCCACAATGAGCAGTTCTTC. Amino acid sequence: CASSLARRVHNEQFF. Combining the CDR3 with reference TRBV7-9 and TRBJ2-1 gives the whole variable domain DTGVSQNPRHKITKRGQNVTFRCDPISEHNRLYWYRQTLGQGPEFLTYFQNEAQLEKSRLLSDRFSAERPKGSFSTLEIQRTEQGDSAMYLCASSLARRVHNEQFFGPGTRLTVL.

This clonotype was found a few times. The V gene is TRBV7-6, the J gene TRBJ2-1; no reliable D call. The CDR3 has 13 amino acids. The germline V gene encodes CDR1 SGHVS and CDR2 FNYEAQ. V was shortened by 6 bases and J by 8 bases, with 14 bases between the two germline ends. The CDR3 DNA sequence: TGTGCCAGCAGGGCGGCAGGACGCGATGAGCAGTTCTTC. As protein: CASRAAGRDEQFF.

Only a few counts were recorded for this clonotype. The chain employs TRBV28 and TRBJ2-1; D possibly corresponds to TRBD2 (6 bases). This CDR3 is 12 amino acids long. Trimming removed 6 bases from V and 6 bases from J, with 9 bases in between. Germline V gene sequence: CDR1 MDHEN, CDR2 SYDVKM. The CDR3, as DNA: TGTGCCAGCAGCCCTAGCGCCAATGAGCAGTTCTTC. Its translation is CASSPSANEQFF.

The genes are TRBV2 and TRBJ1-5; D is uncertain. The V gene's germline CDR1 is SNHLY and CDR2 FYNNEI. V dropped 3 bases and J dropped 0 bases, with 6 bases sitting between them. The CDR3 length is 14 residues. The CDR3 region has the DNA TGTGCCAGCAGTGACAACTATAGCAATCAGCCCCAGCATTTT. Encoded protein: CASSDNYSNQPQHF.

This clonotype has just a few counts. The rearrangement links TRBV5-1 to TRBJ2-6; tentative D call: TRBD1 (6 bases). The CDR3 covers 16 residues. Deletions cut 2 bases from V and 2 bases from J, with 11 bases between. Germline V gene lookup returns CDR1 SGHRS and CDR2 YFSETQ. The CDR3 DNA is TGCGCCAGCAGCTTTACAGGGAATCCTGGGGCCAACGTCCTGACTTTC. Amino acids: CASSFTGNPGANVLTF.

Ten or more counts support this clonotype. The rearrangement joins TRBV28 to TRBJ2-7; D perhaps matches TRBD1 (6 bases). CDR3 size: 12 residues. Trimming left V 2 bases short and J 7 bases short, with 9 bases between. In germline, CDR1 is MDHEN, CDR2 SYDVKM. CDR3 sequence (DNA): TGTGCCAGCAGTTTACTAAGGGGGGAGCAGTACTTC. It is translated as CASSLLRGEQYF.

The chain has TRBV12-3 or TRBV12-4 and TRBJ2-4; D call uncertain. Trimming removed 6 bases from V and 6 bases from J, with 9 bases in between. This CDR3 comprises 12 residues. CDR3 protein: CASRYETNIQYF. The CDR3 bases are TGTGCCAGCAGATATGAGACAAACATTCAGTACTTC.

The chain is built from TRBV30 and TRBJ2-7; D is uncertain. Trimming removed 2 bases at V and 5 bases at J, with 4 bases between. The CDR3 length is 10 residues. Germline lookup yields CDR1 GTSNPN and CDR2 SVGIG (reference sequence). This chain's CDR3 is CAWSYDEQYF. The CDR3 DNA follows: TGTGCCTGGAGTTACGACGAGCAGTACTTC.

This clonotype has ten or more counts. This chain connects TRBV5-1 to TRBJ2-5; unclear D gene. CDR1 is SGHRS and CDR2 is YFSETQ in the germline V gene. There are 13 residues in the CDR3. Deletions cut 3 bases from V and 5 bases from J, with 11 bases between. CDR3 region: CASSSGPGETQYF. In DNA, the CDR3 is TGCGCCAGCAGCTCGGGTCCCGGGGAGACCCAGTACTTC.

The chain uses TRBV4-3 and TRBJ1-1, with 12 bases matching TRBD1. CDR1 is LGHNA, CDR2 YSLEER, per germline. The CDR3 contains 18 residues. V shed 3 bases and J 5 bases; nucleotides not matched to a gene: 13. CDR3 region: CASSQNFPGQGARTEAFF. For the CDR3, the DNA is TGCGCCAGCAGCCAGAACTTCCCGGGACAGGGGGCAAGGACTGAAGCTTTCTTT.

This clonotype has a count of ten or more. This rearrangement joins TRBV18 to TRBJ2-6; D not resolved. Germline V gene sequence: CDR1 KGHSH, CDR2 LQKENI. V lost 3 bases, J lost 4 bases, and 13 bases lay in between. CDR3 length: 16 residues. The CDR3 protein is CASSPSPGLGANVLTF. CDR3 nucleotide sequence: TGTGCCAGCTCACCTTCCCCTGGGTTGGGGGCCAACGTCCTGACTTTC.

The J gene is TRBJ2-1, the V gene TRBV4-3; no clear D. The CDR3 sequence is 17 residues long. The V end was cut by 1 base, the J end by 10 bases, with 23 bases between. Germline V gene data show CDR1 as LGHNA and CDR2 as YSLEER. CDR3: CASSQGLGSPLSSEQFF. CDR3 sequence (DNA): TGCGCCAGCAGCCAAGGGTTAGGTAGCCCCCTATCCTCGGAGCAGTTCTTC.

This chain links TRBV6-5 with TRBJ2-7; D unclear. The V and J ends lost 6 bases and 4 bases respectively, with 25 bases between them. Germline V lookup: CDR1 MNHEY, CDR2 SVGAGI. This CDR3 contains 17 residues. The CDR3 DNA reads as TGTGCCAGCAGCTACACAGACCCGGGCCTATGGAAATACGAGCAGTACTTC. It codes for CASSYTDPGLWKYEQYF.

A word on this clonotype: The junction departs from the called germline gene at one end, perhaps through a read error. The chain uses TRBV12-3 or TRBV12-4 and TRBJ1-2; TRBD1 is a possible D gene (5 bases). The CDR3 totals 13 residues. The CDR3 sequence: CASGFDRYYGYTF. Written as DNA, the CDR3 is TGTGCCAGCGGTTTCGACAGATACTATGGCTACACCTTC.

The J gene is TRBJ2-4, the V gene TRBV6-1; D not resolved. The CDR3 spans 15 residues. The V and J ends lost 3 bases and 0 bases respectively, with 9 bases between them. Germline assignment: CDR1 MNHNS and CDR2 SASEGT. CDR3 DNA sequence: TGTGCCAGCAGTGACATTCCCTTAGCCAAAAACATTCAGTACTTC. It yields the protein CASSDIPLAKNIQYF.

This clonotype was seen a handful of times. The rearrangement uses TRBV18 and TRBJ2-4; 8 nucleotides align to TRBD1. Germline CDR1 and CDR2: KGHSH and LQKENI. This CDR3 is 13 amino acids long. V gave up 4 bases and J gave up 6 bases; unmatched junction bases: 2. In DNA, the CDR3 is TGTGCCAGCTCACGCGGACAGGGAAACATTCAGTACTTC. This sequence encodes CASSRGQGNIQYF.

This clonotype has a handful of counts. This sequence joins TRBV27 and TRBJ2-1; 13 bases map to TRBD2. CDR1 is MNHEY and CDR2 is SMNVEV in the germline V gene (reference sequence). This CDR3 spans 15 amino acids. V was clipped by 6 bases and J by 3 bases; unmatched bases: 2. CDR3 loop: CASSWTSGGYNEQFF. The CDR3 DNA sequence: TGTGCCAGCAGCTGGACTAGCGGGGGCTACAATGAGCAGTTCTTC.

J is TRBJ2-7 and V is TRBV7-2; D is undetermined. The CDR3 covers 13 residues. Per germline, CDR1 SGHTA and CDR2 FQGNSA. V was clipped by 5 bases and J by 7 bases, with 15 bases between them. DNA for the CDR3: TGTGCCAGCAGCCCCCGACCCCGGTGGGAGCAGTACTTC. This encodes CASSPRPRWEQYF.

This CDR3 is CASSLAGRYMNTEAFF. The DNA of the CDR3 is TGTGCCAGCAGCTTAGCAGGACGGTACATGAACACTGAAGCTTTCTTT. V usage is TRBV11-1 and J usage is TRBJ1-1; D gene ambiguous. Trimming pared 0 bases from V and 0 bases from J, leaving 11 bases between. The CDR3 is 16 amino acids. Germline assignment: CDR1 SGHAT and CDR2 FQDESV (reference sequence).

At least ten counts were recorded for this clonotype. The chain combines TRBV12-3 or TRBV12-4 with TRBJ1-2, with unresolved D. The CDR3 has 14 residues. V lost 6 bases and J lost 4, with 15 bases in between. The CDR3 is CASSPGEPGYGYTF. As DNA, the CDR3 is TGTGCCAGCAGCCCGGGTGAGCCGGGCTATGGCTACACCTTC.

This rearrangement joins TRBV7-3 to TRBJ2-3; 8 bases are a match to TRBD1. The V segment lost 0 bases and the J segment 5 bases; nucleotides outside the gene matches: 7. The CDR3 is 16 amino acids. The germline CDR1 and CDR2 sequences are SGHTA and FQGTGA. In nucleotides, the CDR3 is TGTGCCAGCAGCTTAACGGCACAGGGGGTCGGAGATACGCAGTATTTT. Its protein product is CASSLTAQGVGDTQYF.